This T cell receptor beta chain comes out of a study of blood T cell repertoires in COVID-19. Background on the study: Spain, Italy and the United States supplied samples that represented acute and convalescent COVID-19. The analysed material was cDNA or gDNA that came from T cells, B-cell-depleted T cells, or PBMCs.

One Seattle source followed patients from active infection through their disease course. Authors' methods: Amplification with reference gene primers provided the estimates of nucleated cell counts. The assay was immunoSEQ multiplex PCR, and TCRdb's table has in-frame clones only and misses some. The V and J calls and clone size were taken over from that table, and D and trimming were inferred from the DNA. The sample includes approximately 290,000 clones, roughly 92% of them seen just once. V gave up 2 bases and J gave up 7 bases, with 15 bases separating them. The CDR3 contains 16 residues. CDR1 and CDR2 (germline): MNHEY, SMNVEV (reference sequence).

The rearrangement links TRBV27 to TRBJ1-6; D remains unclear. The source material was peripheral blood. The clonotype originates from a woman in her 30s with COVID-19, enrolled during active disease. CDR3 loop: CASSLNRDIRNSPLHF. Here the CDR3 DNA reads TGTGCCAGCAGTTTAAATCGGGATATACGGAATTCACCCCTCCACTTT.